The sequence of this TCR beta chain was determined in a study of OX40 agonist ivuxolimab in advanced cancers. Study context: Ivuxolimab was delivered to patients intravenously every 2 weeks at doses spanning 0.01 to 10 mg/kg. Three patients, one with hepatocellular carcinoma and two with cutaneous melanoma, achieved partial responses.

Overall study findings and caveats: In the 0.1-3.0 mg/kg groups, partial responders showed among the lowest expansion. There were also nonresponders showing low normalized T-cell clonal expansion.

Notes on this clone: Its antigen is unknown.

TCRdb's table, derived via immunoSEQ multiplex PCR, lists solely in-frame clones and lacks some. Here the sample spans around 90,000 clones, 70% to 90% being singletons. Trimming pared 4 bases from V and 3 bases from J, leaving 14 bases between. The germline V gene encodes CDR1 SGHRS and CDR2 YFSETQ. The CDR3 has 14 residues. The sequencing here drew on CD4+ or CD8+ T cells sorted from blood, taken in a trial of the OX40 agonist ivuxolimab. The TCR was taken from an adult with an advanced solid tumor such as melanoma, head and neck, liver or kidney cancer. The rearrangement joins TRBV5-1 to TRBJ2-7; no reliable D call. This chain's CDR3 is CASSPRAFGYEQYF. DNA of the CDR3: TGCGCCAGCAGCCCCCGGGCCTTCGGCTACGAGCAGTACTTC. Based on the CDR3 plus reference TRBV5-1 and TRBJ2-7, the full variable domain is KAGVTQTPRYLIKTRGQQVTLSCSPISGHRSVSWYQQTPGQGLQFLFEYFSETQRNKGNFPGRFSGRQFSNSRSEMNVSTLELGDSALYLCASSPRAFGYEQYFGPGTRLTVT.